These 26 T cell receptor beta chains were sequenced from one sample in a study of early T cells in non-severe SARS-CoV-2 infection. TCRdb fed the 5' RACE reads into MiXCR, producing one record per CDR3 protein. The sample has roughly 52,000 distinct CDR3 sequences; approximately 6.3% are singletons. The sample consisted of whole blood, taken at baseline. The origin of the receptors is an adult who was a healthcare worker with PCR-confirmed SARS-CoV-2 infection or an uninfected control (not recorded which).

This clonotype has a count of ten or more. This chain joins TRBV5-4 and TRBJ1-4; D is ambiguous. V was pared by 1 base and J by 7 bases, with 5 bases between. Germline CDR1 reads SGHNT; CDR2 reads YYREEE (reference sequence). This CDR3 is built from 12 residues. Written as DNA, the CDR3 is TGTGCCAGCAGCTTGCTCGGTGAAAAACTGTTTTTT. It is translated as CASSLLGEKLFF.

In this sample, this clonotype turned up many times. This sequence joins TRBV5-1 and TRBJ2-7, with D possibly being TRBD1 (5 bases). This CDR3 comprises 15 residues. Germline CDR1 is SGHRS and CDR2 is YFSETQ. The V and J ends lost 4 bases and 0 bases respectively, with 14 bases between them. The CDR3 spells CASSRPPDSSYEQYF. CDR3 nucleotides: TGCGCCAGCAGCCGTCCTCCTGACAGCTCCTACGAGCAGTACTTC.

This clonotype has at least ten counts. V and J are TRBV29-1 and TRBJ2-1; D gene uncertain. Trimming pared 3 bases from V and 15 bases from J, leaving 9 bases between. CDR1 is SQVTM, CDR2 ANQGSEA, per germline. The CDR3 is 9 amino acids. In DNA form, the CDR3 reads TGCAGCGTTGACTCAGGTCGGTTCTTC. Translated: CSVDSGRFF.

This clonotype was seen at least ten times. The rearrangement uses TRBV7-9 and TRBJ2-1; D is undetermined. V shed 1 base and J shed 5 bases, with 6 bases lying between them. The CDR3 has 13 residues. Germline CDR1 and CDR2: SEHNR and FQNEAQ (reference sequence). The CDR3 DNA reads as TGTGCCAGCAGCTTAGGGCCGGACAATGAGCAGTTCTTC. Its protein is CASSLGPDNEQFF.

This chain connects TRBV20-1 to TRBJ1-1, with D tentatively TRBD1 (5 bases). V lost 3 bases and J lost 3, with 14 bases in between. CDR1 is DFQATT and CDR2 is SNEGSKA in the germline V gene (reference sequence). The CDR3 contains 14 residues. In DNA, the CDR3 is TGCAGTGCTAGCGACAGCTCCGAGGACACTGAAGCTTTCTTT. It specifies CSASDSSEDTEAFF.

This clonotype has at least ten counts. The gene calls are TRBV6-6 and TRBJ2-5, with TRBD1 matching 7 bases. The CDR3 sequence is 15 residues long. Trimming took 6 bases from V and 1 from J; bases not matched to a gene: 8. Germline V lookup: CDR1 MNHNY, CDR2 SVGAGI (reference sequence). Written as DNA, the CDR3 is TGTGCCAGCAGGGTGGGACAGTCGCCCCAAGAGACCCAGTACTTC. Amino acid sequence: CASRVGQSPQETQYF.

This clonotype was observed at least ten times. The chain carries TRBV4-3 and TRBJ2-7; maybe TRBD2 (6 bases). Germline V lookup: CDR1 LGHNA, CDR2 YSLEER. This CDR3 contains 16 residues. V lost 0 bases and J lost 2, with 14 bases in between. CDR3: CASSQDPDGGTYEQYF. The CDR3 bases are TGCGCCAGCAGCCAAGACCCCGATGGAGGGACCTACGAGCAGTACTTC.

In its sample, this clonotype was seen a few times. This chain links TRBV7-8 with TRBJ1-5, with D possibly TRBD1 on 6 matching bases. The germline V and J ends were trimmed by 5 bases and 5 bases, with 13 bases remaining between them. There are 14 residues in the CDR3. CDR1 is SGHVS and CDR2 is FQNEAQ in the germline V gene. For the CDR3, the DNA is TGTGCCAGCAGCCCCCGGGACACCCATCAGCCCCAGCATTTT. Residues: CASSPRDTHQPQHF.

This clonotype was seen ten or more times. The chain has TRBV4-2 and TRBJ2-1; D unresolved. CDR3 length: 13 residues. Deletions cut 1 base from V and 6 bases from J, with 7 bases between. Germline V CDR1 and CDR2: LGHNA, YNFKEQ. The CDR3 coding sequence is TGTGCCAGCAGCCAAGGTCGGGCCAATGAGCAGTTCTTC. Its translation: CASSQGRANEQFF.

This clonotype has only a few counts. The chain is built from TRBV15 and TRBJ2-3; no clear D. CDR3 length: 16 residues. CDR1 and CDR2 from the germline V gene are LNHNV and YYDKDF (reference sequence). Trimming shortened V by 4 bases and J by 2 bases, and 16 bases separated the two germline ends. CDR3 in DNA: TGTGCCACCAGCAAAGGGATGTTTCAGGACACAGATACGCAGTATTTT. Translated, it gives CATSKGMFQDTDTQYF.

This clonotype was seen at least ten times. The chain couples TRBV6-4 to TRBJ1-2, with D possibly matching TRBD1 (5 bases). CDR1 and CDR2 from the germline V gene are MRHNA and SNTAGT. Trimming removed 6 bases at V and 8 bases at J, with 16 bases between. There are 13 residues in the CDR3. CDR3 bases: TGTGCCAGCAGGAGGGACTTAGTAGGGGGCTACACCTTC. It specifies CASRRDLVGGYTF.

The chain recombines TRBV9 with TRBJ2-1; D uncertain. V was shortened by 0 bases and J by 1 base, with 8 bases between the two germline ends. This CDR3 has 15 residues. The V gene's germline CDR1 is SGDLS and CDR2 YYNGEE. DNA for the CDR3: TGTGCCAGCAGCGTAGAGCTTCAGTCCTACAATGAGCAGTTCTTC. This translates into CASSVELQSYNEQFF.

This clonotype has ten or more counts. The V call is TRBV6-2 or TRBV6-3, the J call TRBJ1-5; D is unresolved. The CDR3 consists of 13 residues. CDR1 is MNHEY and CDR2 is SVGEGT in the germline V gene. The germline V and J ends were trimmed by 2 bases and 2 bases, with 4 bases remaining between them. The CDR3 DNA is TGTGCCAGCAGTTACGTGGGCAATCAGCCCCAGCATTTT. Protein sequence: CASSYVGNQPQHF.

This clonotype appeared many times. The CDR3 loop reads CASRKEGGMNTEAFF. CDR3 nucleotides: TGTGCCAGCCGAAAAGAGGGAGGGATGAACACTGAAGCTTTCTTT. V and J are TRBV6-4 and TRBJ1-1; D gene ambiguous. There are 15 residues in the CDR3. V shed 8 bases and J shed 0 bases, with 16 bases lying between them. Germline V gene data show CDR1 as MRHNA and CDR2 as SNTAGT.

The genes are TRBV6-6 and TRBJ2-6, with a weak D call TRBD1 (5 bases). The CDR3 contains 18 residues. CDR1 and CDR2 from the germline V gene are MNHNY and SVGAGI (reference sequence). Trimming took off 8 bases at V and 0 bases at J, with 20 bases between the two ends. CDR3 in DNA: TGTGCCAGCGACAACGATGACAGCGAAGTCTCTGGGGCCAACGTCCTGACTTTC. Protein: CASDNDDSEVSGANVLTF.

The chain links TRBV7-6 to TRBJ2-1, with TRBD2 matching 11 bases. V was pared by 3 bases and J by 6 bases, with 4 bases of the junction left unmatched. The V gene's germline CDR1 is SGHVS and CDR2 FNYEAQ. There are 15 residues in the CDR3. CDR3 nucleotide sequence: TGTGCCAGCAGCTTGACTAGCGGGGCTATCAATGAGCAGTTCTTC. Residues: CASSLTSGAINEQFF.

This clonotype was seen a few times. The V and J genes are TRBV7-6 and TRBJ1-2; D call uncertain. V lost 5 bases, J lost 6 bases, and 16 bases lay in between. The CDR3 spans 14 residues. Germline CDR1 and CDR2: SGHVS and FNYEAQ. CDR3 loop: CASSPIGTDHGYTF. The DNA of the CDR3 is TGTGCCAGCAGCCCCATAGGTACGGACCATGGCTACACCTTC.

There are a few counts of this clonotype. The chain joins TRBV4-2 to TRBJ2-7, with 13 bases fitting TRBD2. The CDR3 runs 18 residues. Germline CDR1 is LGHNA and CDR2 is YNFKEQ. V was pared by 2 bases and J by 0 bases, with 7 bases of the junction left unmatched. The CDR3 here is CASSQSLAGGSSSYEQYF. Written as DNA, the CDR3 is TGTGCCAGCAGCCAATCACTAGCGGGGGGGTCGAGCTCCTACGAGCAGTACTTC.

This clonotype showed up just a few times. The chain is built from TRBV7-2 and TRBJ1-1; 12 bases map to TRBD1. The CDR3 totals 14 residues. From germline, CDR1 is SGHTA and CDR2 FQGNSA. Trimming cost V 4 bases and J 6 bases; bases outside gene matches: 3. Here the CDR3 DNA reads TGTGCCAGCAGCTGGGGACAGGGGGCTGCTGAAGCTTTCTTT. Translation: CASSWGQGAAEAFF.

In its sample, this clonotype was seen many times. This chain connects TRBV10-3 to TRBJ2-4; D possibly corresponds to TRBD2 (5 bases). CDR1 is ENHRY, CDR2 SYGVKD, per germline. V was cut by 0 bases and J by 0 bases, with 9 bases left in between. This CDR3 has 16 residues. As DNA, the CDR3 is TGTGCCATCAGTGAGTCGGGGAGCCTAGCCAAAAACATTCAGTACTTC. Translation: CAISESGSLAKNIQYF.

At least ten counts were recorded for this clonotype. The chain has TRBV11-2 and TRBJ2-5, with 7 nucleotides matching TRBD2. V was pared by 2 bases and J by 3 bases, with 3 bases of the junction left unmatched. The CDR3 sequence is 14 residues long. The germline gives CDR1 SGHAT, CDR2 FQNNGV. In DNA form, the CDR3 reads TGTGCCAGCAGCTTAACCGGGACTAAAGAGACCCAGTACTTC. Amino acids: CASSLTGTKETQYF.

The chain uses TRBV9 and TRBJ2-7, with TRBD1 as a possible D gene (6 bases). Trimming pared 3 bases from V and 1 base from J, leaving 14 bases between. Looked up from germline, CDR1 is SGDLS and CDR2 is YYNGEE. This CDR3 is built from 15 residues. The CDR3 loop is CASSEGDGPSYEQYF. The CDR3 DNA is TGTGCCAGCAGCGAGGGGGACGGACCTTCCTACGAGCAGTACTTC.

The CDR3 spells CSVGDRVLPEAFF. CDR3 coding DNA: TGCAGCGTGGGGGACAGGGTTCTTCCTGAAGCTTTCTTT. The rearrangement uses TRBV29-1 and TRBJ1-1; 9 bases match TRBD1. CDR1 and CDR2 (germline): SQVTM, ANQGSEA. The V and J ends lost 6 bases and 6 bases, in that order; junction bases with no gene match: 8. This CDR3 region has 13 residues.

This clonotype turned up a few times. This chain joins TRBV10-3 and TRBJ2-3, with 7 bases matching TRBD1. From germline, CDR1 is ENHRY and CDR2 SYGVKD. The CDR3 is 15 amino acids. The V and J ends lost 0 bases and 6 bases, in that order; junction bases with no gene match: 6. This CDR3 reads CAISESEDRSDTQYF. The DNA of the CDR3 is TGTGCCATCAGTGAGTCGGAGGACAGGTCCGATACGCAGTATTTT.

This clonotype was found many times. The chain recombines TRBV27 with TRBJ1-2, with a tentative D call TRBD1 (5 bases). The germline V gene has CDR1 MNHEY and CDR2 SMNVEV (reference sequence). V shed 1 base and J shed 4 bases, with 16 bases lying between them. The length of the CDR3 is 16 residues. The CDR3 DNA follows: TGTGCCAGCAGTTTATACGAGGGAATAGGGGTCTATGGCTACACCTTC. It yields the protein CASSLYEGIGVYGYTF.

This chain joins TRBV6-6 and TRBJ2-6; weak D call: TRBD1 (5 bases). V lost 10 bases and J 1 base, leaving 8 bases between the germline ends. From germline, CDR1 is MNHNY and CDR2 SVGAGI (reference sequence). CDR3 length equals 13 residues. CDR3 residues: CATRESGANVLTF. CDR3 DNA sequence: TGTGCCACCAGGGAATCTGGGGCCAACGTCCTGACTTTC.